Shown below are 24 T cell receptor beta chains from a single sample sequenced in a study of T cell responses to AZD1222 COVID-19 vaccine. Sequencing used immunoSEQ multiplex PCR; TCRdb keeps in-frame clones, though not all of them. The sample lists approximately 110,000 clones; about nine tenths were seen once. The sequenced sample was peripheral blood, obtained 28 days after the second AZD1222 dose. These receptors were collected from an adult who received the AZD1222 COVID-19 vaccine.

The rearrangement joins TRBV3-1 (or the pseudogene TRBV3-2) to TRBJ2-5; 8 bases are shared with TRBD1. The CDR3 loop spans 16 amino acids. Trimming took 4 bases from V and 5 from J; bases not matched to a gene: 12. Germline CDR1 is LGHDT and CDR2 is YNNKEL (reference sequence). The CDR3 is CASSPQGQAGAETQYF. The CDR3 DNA is TGTGCCAGCAGCCCCCAGGGACAGGCGGGTGCGGAGACCCAGTACTTC.

The rearrangement joins TRBV6-2 or TRBV6-3 to TRBJ2-7; D gene unclear. The CDR3 has 13 residues. V lost 5 bases, J lost 2 bases, and 10 bases lay in between. Germline values: CDR1 MNHEY, CDR2 SVGEGT. The CDR3 DNA follows: TGTGCCAGCAGTAACGGTTTCGCCTACGAGCAGTACTTC. Protein product: CASSNGFAYEQYF.

V and J are TRBV6-1 and TRBJ2-7; D is ambiguous. V was trimmed by 2 bases and J by 3 bases, leaving 11 bases between them. Per the germline V gene, CDR1 is MNHNS and CDR2 is SASEGT. CDR3 length equals 14 residues. CDR3 sequence: CASSETTAYYEQYF. The CDR3 nucleotides read TGTGCCAGCAGTGAAACCACAGCCTACTACGAGCAGTACTTC.

The rearrangement links TRBV7-8 to TRBJ1-5; weak D call: TRBD1 (5 bases). Looked up from germline, CDR1 is SGHVS and CDR2 is FQNEAQ. Deletions cut 4 bases from V and 0 bases from J, with 13 bases between. CDR3 length equals 16 residues. The CDR3 nucleotides are TGTGCCAGCAGCTCATCGTCACAGGTTAGCAATCAGCCCCAGCATTTT. This codes for CASSSSSQVSNQPQHF. Full variable domain (outside the CDR3, taken from reference TRBV7-8 and TRBJ1-5): GAGVSQSPRYKVAKRGQDVALRCDPISGHVSLFWYQQALGQGPEFLTYFQNEAQLDKSGLPSDRFFAERPEGSVSTLKIQRTQQEDSAVYLCASSSSSQVSNQPQHFGDGTRLSIL.

This clone came up once. The V call is TRBV29-1, the J call TRBJ2-2; maybe TRBD1 (6 bases). V dropped 4 bases and J dropped 8 bases, with 23 bases sitting between them. This CDR3 region has 16 residues. Germline V CDR1 and CDR2: SQVTM, ANQGSEA. As DNA, the CDR3 is TGCAGCGTTGTTTTGCGGTGGGGGCAACACCCTGGGGAGCTGTTTTTT. The encoded protein is CSVVLRWGQHPGELFF.

V gene TRBV3-1 (or the pseudogene TRBV3-2) combines with J gene TRBJ1-2; 10 bases are shared with TRBD1. Germline-derived CDR1 and CDR2 are LGHDT and YNNKEL (reference sequence). The CDR3 runs 13 residues. The V segment lost 6 bases and the J segment 8 bases; nucleotides outside the gene matches: 6. Written as DNA, the CDR3 is TGTGCCAGCAGTCGACAGGGGGCTCGAGGCTACACCTTC. This encodes CASSRQGARGYTF.

V and J are TRBV27 and TRBJ2-1, with TRBD2 matching over 8 bases. The CDR3 contains 15 residues. Unmatched junction bases numbered 2, after V lost 2 bases and J lost 2 bases. Per the germline V gene, CDR1 is MNHEY and CDR2 is SMNVEV (reference sequence). DNA for the CDR3: TGTGCCAGCAGTTTAAGCGGGGGCCCCTACAATGAGCAGTTCTTC. Amino acid sequence: CASSLSGGPYNEQFF.

The J gene is TRBJ1-1, the V gene TRBV5-1; unclear D gene. V lost 4 bases, J lost 7 bases, and 11 bases lay in between. Germline assignment: CDR1 SGHRS and CDR2 YFSETQ. The CDR3 has 12 amino acids. CDR3 in DNA: TGCGCCAGCAGCCTGAATTTAGGTGAAGCTTTCTTT. Its translation: CASSLNLGEAFF.

The chain is built from TRBV29-1 and TRBJ2-3; D not resolved. The CDR3 runs 13 residues. V was clipped by 4 bases and J by 4 bases, with 12 bases between them. From germline, CDR1 is SQVTM and CDR2 ANQGSEA. The CDR3 reads CSVALLSPDTQYF. The CDR3 region has the DNA TGCAGCGTTGCCTTGCTTTCGCCAGATACGCAGTATTTT.

The CDR3 sequence: CASSEGLAGAGTDTQYF. Here the CDR3 DNA reads TGCGCCAGCAGCGAGGGACTAGCGGGAGCGGGAACAGATACGCAGTATTTT. This chain uses TRBV5-1 with TRBJ2-3; 14 bases align to TRBD2. CDR1 and CDR2 from the germline V gene are SGHRS and YFSETQ. V shed 4 bases, J shed 3 bases, and the junction held 7 bases outside the gene matches. The CDR3 extends over 17 amino acids.

CDR3 residues: CASSLVAGGGPPQHF. The DNA of the CDR3 is TGTGCCAGCAGCTTAGTGGCGGGTGGGGGACCGCCCCAGCATTTT. This chain connects TRBV7-2 to TRBJ1-5; D possibly corresponds to TRBD1 (5 bases). The V and J ends lost 1 base and 9 bases respectively, with 16 bases between them. CDR3 length equals 15 residues. The V gene's germline CDR1 is SGHTA and CDR2 FQGNSA.

The chain has TRBV3-1 (or the pseudogene TRBV3-2) and TRBJ2-7, with D tentatively TRBD2 (5 bases). V was pared by 4 bases and J by 0 bases, with 13 bases between. Germline CDR1 and CDR2: LGHDT and YNNKEL (reference sequence). The CDR3 is made up of 15 amino acids. The CDR3 DNA is TGTGCCAGCAGCCTACCCGGGATGAGCTCCTACGAGCAGTACTTC. This sequence encodes CASSLPGMSSYEQYF.

This chain links TRBV2 with TRBJ1-6, with unresolved D. V lost 7 bases and J lost 0, with 10 bases in between. CDR1 SNHLY and CDR2 FYNNEI come from the germline V gene. The CDR3 contains 15 residues. CDR3 sequence reads: CASISSFSYNSPLHF. Written as DNA, the CDR3 is TGTGCCAGCATATCCAGCTTCTCCTATAATTCACCCCTCCACTTT.

V gene TRBV7-8 combines with J gene TRBJ2-3; D call uncertain. The CDR3 spans 15 residues. Germline V CDR1 and CDR2: SGHVS, FQNEAQ. V was shortened by 1 base and J by 3 bases, with 11 bases between the two germline ends. The DNA for the CDR3 is TGTGCCAGCAGCTTAGTTCGGTTTTCGACAGATACGCAGTATTTT. This gives the protein CASSLVRFSTDTQYF.

CDR3 protein: CASSTHSGSSYNEQFF. In DNA, the CDR3 is TGTGCCAGTAGTACCCATAGCGGGAGCTCCTACAATGAGCAGTTCTTC. V is TRBV19 and J is TRBJ2-1; 9 nucleotides line up with TRBD2. J gave up 0 bases and V 4 bases, and 4 bases lay outside the gene matches. Germline V gene lookup returns CDR1 LNHDA and CDR2 SQIVND (reference sequence). This CDR3 contains 16 residues.

The J gene is TRBJ2-3, the V gene TRBV28, with D tentatively TRBD1 (5 bases). This CDR3 contains 14 residues. Germline-derived CDR1 and CDR2 are MDHEN and SYDVKM. Trimming removed 9 bases at V and 2 bases at J, with 15 bases between. The CDR3 reads CASSGRAYTDTQYF. CDR3 nucleotide sequence: TGTGCCAGTTCAGGCAGGGCGTACACAGATACGCAGTATTTT.

The chain employs TRBV28 and TRBJ1-6; 10 nucleotides align to TRBD1. Germline V CDR1 and CDR2: MDHEN, SYDVKM. The CDR3 runs 15 residues. V trimming: 5 bases; J trimming: 7 bases; junction bases outside the gene matches: 5. CDR3 bases: TGTGCCAGCAGTCCCCCGGGACAGGGGAATTCACCCCTCCACTTT. This sequence encodes CASSPPGQGNSPLHF.

This clone was counted once. The rearrangement joins TRBV18 to TRBJ2-7; possibly TRBD2 for D (6 bases). Germline assignment: CDR1 KGHSH and CDR2 LQKENI. Trimming pared 1 base from V and 1 base from J, leaving 11 bases between. There are 15 residues in the CDR3. The CDR3: CASSPQRATSYEQYF. CDR3 nucleotides: TGTGCCAGCTCACCACAGCGGGCCACTTCCTACGAGCAGTACTTC.

The V and J genes are TRBV19 and TRBJ2-3; tentative D call: TRBD1 (5 bases). CDR1 is LNHDA and CDR2 is SQIVND in the germline V gene (reference sequence). Trimming cost V 8 bases and J 0 bases, with 27 bases left between them. The CDR3 runs to 19 residues. The CDR3 DNA reads TGTGCCAGTGCTCCTTTCTCCTTTCAGGGTCTTTACAGCACAGATACGCAGTATTTT. It translates to CASAPFSFQGLYSTDTQYF.

This clone was seen a few times. The same CDR3 arises from other DNA sequences in this sample as well. CDR3 sequence: CASSPTGQNQPQHF. In DNA form, the CDR3 reads TGTGCCAGCTCACCCACAGGGCAAAATCAGCCCCAGCATTTT. V and J are TRBV18 and TRBJ1-5, with D perhaps matching TRBD1 (6 bases). The CDR3 spans 14 residues. CDR1 is KGHSH and CDR2 is LQKENI in the germline V gene. The V end was cut by 3 bases, the J end by 4 bases, with 10 bases between.

This clone was seen once. This sequence joins TRBV10-1 and TRBJ1-1, with 8 bases aligning to TRBD1. The germline V gene has CDR1 WNHNN and CDR2 SYGVQD (reference sequence). This CDR3 comprises 15 residues. The V and J ends lost 6 bases and 5 bases, in that order; junction bases with no gene match: 11. CDR3 in DNA: TGCGCCAGCAGCCAAGAACAGGGGGTACATACTGAAGCTTTCTTT. Protein sequence: CASSQEQGVHTEAFF.

This clone was counted a few times. V usage is TRBV21-1 and J usage is TRBJ2-3; the table's D call, TRBD1, has no DNA check behind it. TRBV21-1 is shown as a pseudogene. CDR3 length: 15 amino acids. The CDR3 DNA sequence: TGTGCCAGCGAACGCCCGACAGGGATGACAGATACGCAGTATTTT. Translation gives CASERPTGMTDTQYF.

The V call is TRBV28, the J call TRBJ2-1; tentative D call: TRBD2 (6 bases). The V gene's germline CDR1 is MDHEN and CDR2 SYDVKM. The V end was cut by 7 bases, the J end by 5 bases, with 12 bases between. The CDR3 extends over 13 amino acids. The CDR3 DNA follows: TGTGCCAGCAACCTATCGGGGGACAATGAGCAGTTCTTC. The encoded protein is CASNLSGDNEQFF.

The J gene is TRBJ2-7, the V gene TRBV9, with 7 bases aligning to TRBD1. The junction had 3 bases not matched to a gene; V was cut back by 0 bases and J by 3 bases. This CDR3 is built from 14 residues. CDR1 is SGDLS, CDR2 YYNGEE, per germline. The CDR3 sequence: CASSVGQGDYEQYF. As DNA, the CDR3 is TGTGCCAGCAGCGTAGGTCAGGGGGACTACGAGCAGTACTTC.